A single sample is the source of the 27 T cell receptor beta chains below, sequenced in a study of T cell repertoires in cytomegalovirus infection. TCRdb re-called the reads with MiXCR, one entry per CDR3 protein. This sample has around 130,000 distinct CDR3 sequences, with 20% to 30% found just once. No cognate antigen is known for these TCRs. Material: PBMCs, sequenced either directly or after in vitro stimulation (not recorded which). These receptors all come from a human donor in good health (CMV status not recorded). Some clones in this sample may be carry-over from other donors' samples.

The V call is TRBV7-2, the J call TRBJ2-2; 9 nucleotides agree with TRBD2. CDR1 is SGHTA, CDR2 FQGNSA, per germline. CDR3 length: 18 residues. V lost 3 bases to trimming and J lost 4 bases; unmatched junction nucleotides: 12. The CDR3, as DNA: TGTGCCAGCAGCTTGTTGTCTAGCGGGATACGTTCCACCGGGGAGCTGTTTTTT. This encodes CASSLLSSGIRSTGELFF.

This clonotype has at least ten counts. The chain carries TRBV7-2 and TRBJ1-5, with no clear D. The germline V gene has CDR1 SGHTA and CDR2 FQGNSA. V was clipped by 1 base and J by 0 bases, with 13 bases between them. CDR3 length equals 17 residues. The CDR3 sequence: CASSLETGIYSNQPQHF. The CDR3 DNA is TGTGCCAGCAGCTTAGAGACGGGCATATATAGCAATCAGCCCCAGCATTTT. Supplemented by reference TRBV7-2 and TRBJ1-5, the full variable domain reads GAGVSQSPSNKVTEKGKDVELRCDPISGHTALYWYRQSLGQGLEFLIYFQGNSAPDKSGLPSDRFSAERTGGSVSTLTIQRTQQEDSAVYLCASSLETGIYSNQPQHFGDGTRLSIL.

This clonotype has a count of ten or more. This chain uses TRBV7-2 with TRBJ1-5, with unresolved D. The germline CDR1 and CDR2 sequences are SGHTA and FQGNSA. Trimming removed 5 bases at V and 5 bases at J, with 10 bases between. This CDR3 has 13 residues. CDR3 bases: TGTGCCAGCAGCCCAAGGAGGGATCAGCCCCAGCATTTT. The encoded protein is CASSPRRDQPQHF.

The rearrangement uses TRBV29-1 and TRBJ2-1, with 7 bases matching TRBD2. This CDR3 has 14 residues. V lost 1 base, J lost 4 bases, and 4 bases stayed unmatched. Germline V gene data show CDR1 as SQVTM and CDR2 as ANQGSEA. The CDR3 nucleotides are TGCAGCGTTGAAGCTCCTAGCGGTTACAATGAGCAGTTCTTC. Translated: CSVEAPSGYNEQFF.

V gene TRBV7-9 combines with J gene TRBJ1-4; no reliable D call. Per the germline V gene, CDR1 is SEHNR and CDR2 is FQNEAQ (reference sequence). This CDR3 has 18 residues. V was pared by 5 bases and J by 10 bases, with 29 bases between. CDR3: CASSPYTIAQGPAGKLFF. The CDR3, as DNA: TGTGCCAGCAGCCCGTACACGATAGCTCAAGGCCCCGCGGGAAAACTGTTTTTT.

This clonotype was detected a few times. The J gene is TRBJ2-1, the V gene TRBV20-1; 7 nucleotides line up with TRBD1. Germline loops: CDR1 DFQATT, CDR2 SNEGSKA (reference sequence). V lost 1 base and J lost 7; bases outside the gene matches: 4. CDR3 length equals 13 residues. For the CDR3, the DNA is TGCAGTGCTAGAGCCGGGACAGCGAATGAGCAGTTCTTC. This sequence encodes CSARAGTANEQFF.

This clonotype was seen only once. V is TRBV2 and J is TRBJ2-1; 10 positions match TRBD2. The CDR3 spans 14 residues. J gave up 8 bases and V 9 bases, and 10 bases lay outside the gene matches. Germline loops: CDR1 SNHLY, CDR2 FYNNEI. DNA of the CDR3: TGTGCCAGTGATGGACTAGCGGTTCAGGATGAGCAGTTCTTC. It is translated as CASDGLAVQDEQFF.

This clonotype showed up just a few times. The CDR3 here is CASNWAQGPNTEAFF. In DNA, the CDR3 is TGCGCCAGCAATTGGGCGCAGGGGCCGAACACTGAAGCTTTCTTT. The chain couples TRBV4-1 to TRBJ1-1; D possibly corresponds to TRBD1 (6 bases). The germline CDR1 and CDR2 sequences are MGHRA and YSYEKL. Trimming pared 7 bases from V and 1 base from J, leaving 16 bases between. This CDR3 region has 15 residues.

A few counts support this clonotype. The chain has TRBV4-2 and TRBJ2-5; the D call may be TRBD1 or TRBD2 (5 bases each). The V and J ends lost 0 bases and 5 bases respectively, with 10 bases between them. From germline, CDR1 is LGHNA and CDR2 YNFKEQ. This CDR3 comprises 14 residues. The CDR3 protein is CASSQDMGVETQYF. Here the CDR3 DNA reads TGTGCCAGCAGCCAAGATATGGGGGTTGAGACCCAGTACTTC.

CDR3: CASSLSTPGDTQYF. As DNA, the CDR3 is TGTGCCAGCAGCTTATCTACTCCCGGAGATACGCAGTATTTT. The gene calls are TRBV7-9 and TRBJ2-3, with no clear D. Trimming pared 2 bases from V and 5 bases from J, leaving 11 bases between. The CDR3 loop spans 14 amino acids. Germline V lookup: CDR1 SEHNR, CDR2 FQNEAQ (reference sequence).

In the case of this clonotype: This clone may be a read error of a much larger clone one base away. Given the absence of the conserved phenylalanine or tryptophan at the CDR3 end, a read error is likely. This CDR3 is CASSLGQGAEKLFL. CDR3 coding DNA: TGTGCCAGCAGCCTGGGACAGGGGGCTGAAAAACTGTTTCTT. The gene calls are TRBV7-2 and TRBJ1-4; 12 nucleotides line up with TRBD1. There are 14 residues in the CDR3. The germline V gene encodes CDR1 SGHTA and CDR2 FQGNSA. V was pared by 5 bases and J by 7 bases, with 2 bases of the junction left unmatched.

This clonotype was seen a few times. The chain carries TRBV20-1 and TRBJ2-1; 10 bases fit TRBD2. The CDR3 contains 16 residues. V lost 0 bases to trimming and J lost 6 bases; unmatched junction nucleotides: 8. The germline V gene has CDR1 DFQATT and CDR2 SNEGSKA (reference sequence). The CDR3 protein is CSARDRVAGGRNEQFF. The CDR3 nucleotides read TGCAGTGCTAGAGATCGGGTAGCGGGAGGTCGCAATGAGCAGTTCTTC.

This clonotype was detected only a few times. The gene calls are TRBV4-1 and TRBJ2-7, with 9 bases matching TRBD1. Germline trimming cut 4 bases from V and 3 bases from J; bases unmatched to any gene: 4. CDR3 size: 14 residues. Per germline, CDR1 MGHRA and CDR2 YSYEKL. The CDR3 protein is CASSPDRGDYEQYF. As DNA, the CDR3 is TGCGCCAGCAGCCCCGACAGGGGGGACTACGAGCAGTACTTC.

The chain uses TRBV28 and TRBJ2-1; 7 bases match TRBD1. Germline V CDR1 and CDR2: MDHEN, SYDVKM. The CDR3 is 14 residues long. The CDR3 DNA is TGTGCAGCCTCCTATACAGGGGTCAGGAATGAGCAGTTCTTC. Amino acid sequence: CAASYTGVRNEQFF.

This clonotype was recorded a few times. The chain carries TRBV12-5 and TRBJ2-1; D tentatively fits TRBD1 or TRBD2 (5 bases each). The CDR3 sequence is 13 residues long. Germline loops: CDR1 LGHNT, CDR2 FRNRAP. The V and J ends lost 6 bases and 4 bases respectively, with 10 bases between them. This chain's CDR3 is CASGPGAYNEQFF. The CDR3 DNA reads TGTGCTAGTGGGCCCGGGGCGTACAATGAGCAGTTCTTC.

The chain recombines TRBV7-2 with TRBJ1-5; D is unclear. Trimming stripped 3 bases from V and 5 bases from J, with 8 bases between. The CDR3 contains 13 residues. CDR1 SGHTA and CDR2 FQGNSA come from the germline V gene. CDR3 nucleotide sequence: TGTGCCAGCAGCTTCCGGGCCGATCAGCCCCAGCATTTT. It yields the protein CASSFRADQPQHF.

This clonotype was picked up many times. The chain recombines TRBV7-6 with TRBJ2-1; 8 bases fit TRBD2. The germline CDR1 and CDR2 sequences are SGHVS and FNYEAQ. The CDR3 has 13 residues. The V segment lost 5 bases and the J segment 6 bases; nucleotides outside the gene matches: 3. The CDR3 DNA follows: TGTGCCAGCAGCATCGGGACTAGCAATGAGCAGTTCTTC. Translated: CASSIGTSNEQFF.

The chain joins TRBV7-2 to TRBJ2-5; 7 bases are shared with TRBD1. The junction had 2 bases not matched to a gene; V was cut back by 2 bases and J by 2 bases. The CDR3 runs 14 residues. The V gene's germline CDR1 is SGHTA and CDR2 FQGNSA. Here the CDR3 reads CASSLRDRQETQYF. The DNA for the CDR3 is TGTGCCAGCAGCTTACGGGACAGACAAGAGACCCAGTACTTC.

V usage is TRBV4-1 and J usage is TRBJ2-3; the D gene is possibly TRBD1 (5 bases). The germline V gene has CDR1 MGHRA and CDR2 YSYEKL. The V and J ends lost 1 base and 5 bases respectively, with 13 bases between them. The CDR3 is 15 amino acids. In DNA form, the CDR3 reads TGCGCCAGCAGCCAAGTGTTTCAGGGTATAGATACGCAGTATTTT. It specifies CASSQVFQGIDTQYF.

This clonotype was seen more than once but under ten times. This chain joins TRBV30 and TRBJ2-2; 8 positions match TRBD2. After removal of 6 bases from V and 4 bases from J, the junction contained 7 bases not matched to a gene. CDR1 is GTSNPN and CDR2 is SVGIG in the germline V gene (reference sequence). The CDR3 loop spans 14 amino acids. CDR3: CACGRAGGTGELFF. The CDR3, as DNA: TGTGCCTGCGGGAGGGCCGGTGGCACCGGGGAGCTGTTTTTT.

This clonotype has a handful of counts. The chain joins TRBV2 to TRBJ1-2, with D possibly matching TRBD1 (5 bases). Germline CDR1 is SNHLY and CDR2 is FYNNEI. Trimming stripped 2 bases from V and 3 bases from J, with 10 bases between. The CDR3 spans 14 residues. The CDR3 is CASSENGGHYGYTF. The DNA for the CDR3 is TGTGCCAGCAGTGAAAATGGGGGACACTATGGCTACACCTTC.

This clonotype was counted only a few times. The chain links TRBV27 to TRBJ2-1, with 10 bases aligning to TRBD2. Germline V gene sequence: CDR1 MNHEY, CDR2 SMNVEV (reference sequence). V shed 10 bases, J shed 3 bases, and the junction held 21 bases outside the gene matches. CDR3 length: 19 residues. CDR3 loop: CATRKSSSGRAGDYNEQFF. The CDR3 nucleotides are TGTGCCACCCGAAAGTCGAGCAGCGGGAGGGCCGGCGACTACAATGAGCAGTTCTTC.

The chain has TRBV7-2 and TRBJ1-4; D is uncertain. The CDR3 extends over 14 amino acids. The germline V and J ends were trimmed by 6 bases and 4 bases, with 12 bases remaining between them. Germline values: CDR1 SGHTA, CDR2 FQGNSA. CDR3: CASSRTGDNEKLFF. CDR3 nucleotide sequence: TGTGCCAGCAGTAGAACCGGTGATAATGAAAAACTGTTTTTT.

This clonotype was recorded a few times. The V call is TRBV29-1, the J call TRBJ2-7; 9 bases agree with TRBD2. The V segment lost 4 bases and the J segment 1 base; nucleotides outside the gene matches: 8. Germline values: CDR1 SQVTM, CDR2 ANQGSEA. The CDR3 extends over 15 amino acids. The CDR3 nucleotides read TGCAGCGTTGCCCCGACGACTAGCGGATCCTACGAGCAGTACTTC. This sequence encodes CSVAPTTSGSYEQYF.

The genes are TRBV11-1 and TRBJ2-1, with TRBD1 matching 7 bases. V was clipped by 5 bases and J by 9 bases; unmatched bases: 4. The CDR3 totals 12 residues. Germline loops: CDR1 SGHAT, CDR2 FQDESV (reference sequence). The CDR3 region has the DNA TGTGCCAGCAGCCCACAGGGGAGTGAGCAGTTCTTC. Translating gives CASSPQGSEQFF.

V is TRBV28 and J is TRBJ2-7; 7 bases line up with TRBD1. The CDR3 length is 13 residues. The V and J ends lost 2 bases and 4 bases, in that order; junction bases with no gene match: 2. Germline CDR1 reads MDHEN; CDR2 reads SYDVKM. The CDR3 protein is CASSLTGDYEQYF. For the CDR3, the DNA is TGTGCCAGCAGTTTAACAGGGGATTACGAGCAGTACTTC.

This clonotype was seen more than once but under ten times. The chain links TRBV28 to TRBJ1-5, with D unclear. The V and J ends lost 7 bases and 1 base respectively, with 11 bases between them. Germline V gene data show CDR1 as MDHEN and CDR2 as SYDVKM. The CDR3 sequence is 14 residues long. The CDR3 DNA is TGTGCCAGCACCATGGGAGGGAGCAATCAGCCCCAGCATTTT. This encodes CASTMGGSNQPQHF.